This TCR beta chain was found in a study of cytomegalovirus exposure and HLA in healthy donors. Study-wide results and limits: The availability of immune exposure information extended only to CMV serostatus. In vitro work confirmed that a few CMV-associated chains recognize CMV antigens.

In the PCR, 60 Vbeta and 13 Jbeta primers were used. The repertoire was sequenced with immunoSEQ multiplex PCR; TCRdb's copy has only in-frame clones and lacks some. There are around 280,000 clones in the sample; about 90% occur only once, and more than 2% lies in the top ten. Germline V CDR1 and CDR2: MDHEN, SYDVKM. V shed 6 bases and J 4 bases; nucleotides not matched to a gene: 5. The CDR3 totals 13 residues. Of note for this clone: Its antigen is unknown.

The chain combines TRBV28 with TRBJ1-2; 7 bases agree with TRBD1. This TCR came from a young woman in good health and CMV-seronegative. Sequences were obtained from PBMCs. For the CDR3, the DNA is TGTGCCAGCAGCGAAACAGGGGCCTATGGCTACACCTTC. It translates to CASSETGAYGYTF.